The clone carrying this T cell receptor beta chain was counted a few times. The target antigen is unknown. This record belongs to a study of CD8+ T cells in alopecia areata. Whole-study results and caveats: The study also sequences resident alphabeta T cells of normal skin in scalp samples.

As to treatment: oral pan-JAK inhibitor, 5-10 mg twice daily. Reverse transcribed after extraction, RNA yielded cDNA as the sequencing template. Produced via immunoSEQ multiplex PCR; TCRdb's table is partial and in-frame only. The profile covers roughly 120,000 clones, with roughly 58% appearing a single time and nearly 30% taken by the ten largest. Source: CD8+ T cells sorted from blood, taken at week 4, from a patient treated with tofacitinib. This receptor was taken from a human donor with alopecia areata.

The CDR3 nucleotides read TGTGCCATCAGTGCCGGGGGGGCAGATACGCAGTATTTT. Translating it yields CAISAGGADTQYF. J is TRBJ2-3 and V is TRBV10-3, with 8 bases aligning to TRBD2. The CDR3 runs 13 residues. The trim removed 4 bases at V and 4 bases at J, leaving 1 base unmatched. CDR1 ENHRY and CDR2 SYGVKD come from the germline V gene.